This is a list of T cell receptor beta chains from one sample in a study of cytomegalovirus exposure and HLA in healthy donors. The repertoire was sequenced with immunoSEQ multiplex PCR; TCRdb's copy has only in-frame clones and lacks some. The sample comprises under 200,000 clones, around 74% of which are singletons, and over 2.5% rests with the top ten. The sequencing sample was made of PBMCs. These receptor sequences come from a female donor in good health and CMV-seronegative. The CDR3 runs from the conserved cysteine through the conserved F or W. A D gene is named only where the DNA matches it firmly. Clone size, where shown, is once, few, many, or a class for clones that have expanded.

TGCGCCAGCAGCCAGGTGGGGGGTGAGCAGTTCTTC,CASSQVGGEQFF,TRBV5-1,NA,NA,TRBJ2-1
TGCGCCAGCAGCCAAGACGCGGGAGCGAACACCGGGGAGCTGTTTTTT,CASSQDAGANTGELFF,TRBV4-1,NA,TRBD2,TRBJ2-2
TGTGCCTGGAGTGTTTCCGAGGTCACCTCCTACGAGCAGTACTTC,CAWSVSEVTSYEQYF,TRBV30,NA,NA,TRBJ2-7
TGTGCCAGTAGTAGGACATTCAGGGGGCTCCTCAACACCGGGGAGCTGTTTTTT,CASSRTFRGLLNTGELFF,TRBV19,NA,TRBD1,TRBJ2-2
TGTGCCAGCAGTGATTGGGCTGAGCAGTTCTTC,CASSDWAEQFF,TRBV6-1,NA,NA,TRBJ2-1
TGTGCCAGCTCATCTAGGCAGGGCTCAACTAATGAAAAACTGTTTTTT,CASSSRQGSTNEKLFF,TRBV18,NA,NA,TRBJ1-4
TGTGCCAGCAGCTTAACTGGGATAGCGGGAGATACGCAGTATTTT,CASSLTGIAGDTQYF,TRBV7-3,NA,TRBD2,TRBJ2-3
TGTGCCATCAGTGAGTCAGGGGTGGGCGTAGCGGTCTACAATGAGCAGTTCTTC,CAISESGVGVAVYNEQFF,TRBV10-3,few,NA,TRBJ2-1
TGTGCCATCAGGCGGGGGATCCCCTACGAGCAGTACTTC,CAIRRGIPYEQYF,TRBV10-3,NA,TRBD2,TRBJ2-7
TGTGCCAGCAGTATCAGACAGGGCTATGGCTACACCTTC,CASSIRQGYGYTF,TRBV11-1,NA,TRBD1,TRBJ1-2
TGTGCCAGCAGTTCCCCAAGGAGTAGCGTCTCCTACGAGCAGTACTTC,CASSSPRSSVSYEQYF,TRBV28,few,NA,TRBJ2-7
TGTGCCACCAGCAGAGAAATTACAGGTGACTACGAGCAGTACTTC,CATSREITGDYEQYF,TRBV15,NA,NA,TRBJ2-7
TGTGCCAGCAGTGCCAGGGGGGAATCCGGGGAGCTGTTTTTT,CASSARGESGELFF,TRBV2,NA,NA,TRBJ2-2
TGTGCCAGCAGCCAGGGGCAGGTAGCGAATGAAAAACTGTTTTTT,CASSQGQVANEKLFF,TRBV7-9,NA,NA,TRBJ1-4
TGTGCCAGCAGTTCGGGACAGAGCTATGGCTACACCTTC,CASSSGQSYGYTF,TRBV28,once,TRBD1,TRBJ1-2
TGTGCCAGCAGCTACGGGACTAGCGGCTCACGGACCCAGTACTTC,CASSYGTSGSRTQYF,TRBV11-2,once,TRBD2,TRBJ2-5
TGTGCCAGTAGTTACTCCGGGACAGGTAATCAGCCCCAGCATTTT,CASSYSGTGNQPQHF,TRBV19,once,TRBD1,TRBJ1-5
TGTGCCAGCAGCTCTTACAGATACGAGCAGTACTTC,CASSSYRYEQYF,TRBV5-6,NA,NA,TRBJ2-7
TGTGCCAGCATACCTGACACTAACACTGAAGCTTTCTTT,CASIPDTNTEAFF,TRBV2,NA,NA,TRBJ1-1
TGTGCCACTCAGGTTAGCACTGAAGCTTTCTTT,CATQVSTEAFF,TRBV6-6,NA,NA,TRBJ1-1
TGTGCCAGCAGCTTATACCGCGGACAGAACTATGGCTACACCTTC,CASSLYRGQNYGYTF,TRBV7-3,NA,NA,TRBJ1-2
TGCAGCGTTGTGGTGAAAGGGGTCAAGACTGAAGCTTTCTTT,CSVVVKGVKTEAFF,TRBV29-1,NA,NA,TRBJ1-1
TGTGCCAGCAGTCCTAACCAGGGTATTGGCGACGAGCAGTACTTC,CASSPNQGIGDEQYF,TRBV6-5,NA,NA,TRBJ2-7
TGCGCCAGCAGCTTAGGGACAGGGACCTACGAGCAGTACTTC,CASSLGTGTYEQYF,TRBV5-1,NA,TRBD1,TRBJ2-7
TGCGCCAGCAGCTTGACTGTCAATGAGCAGTTCTTC,CASSLTVNEQFF,TRBV5-1,NA,NA,TRBJ2-1
TGTGCCACCAGCTGGGACAGAGGGGAAGCTTTCTTT,CATSWDRGEAFF,TRBV15,NA,TRBD1,TRBJ1-1
TGTGCCAGTAGGATAAGAGGCCAAGAGACCCAGTACTTC,CASRIRGQETQYF,TRBV19,NA,NA,TRBJ2-5
TGCAGCGTTGTTGGGCGGGAGACCTACGAGCAGTACTTC,CSVVGRETYEQYF,TRBV29-1,few,TRBD2,TRBJ2-7
TGTGCCAGCAGTTTTGGGTTGGGGACAGCTACCTACGAGCAGTACTTC,CASSFGLGTATYEQYF,TRBV28,NA,TRBD1,TRBJ2-7
TGTGCCAGCAGCCCGCGTGGGGGGGTCTTTCCAGGCGCTTTCTTT,CASSPRGGVFPGAFF,TRBV27,NA,NA,TRBJ1-1
TGTGCCAGCACTTACTCGGGGACAGGGCGATCCTACGAGCAGTACTTC,CASTYSGTGRSYEQYF,TRBV7-9,NA,TRBD1,TRBJ2-7
TGCGCCAGCAGCCTGACTAGCGGGACGGATACGCAGTATTTT,CASSLTSGTDTQYF,TRBV10-2,NA,TRBD2,TRBJ2-3
TGCGCCAGCAGCTTAAACCAGGGAAATGAAAAACTGTTTTTT,CASSLNQGNEKLFF,TRBV5-1,NA,NA,TRBJ1-4
TGCGCCAGCAGCCCGGGGACAGGGGGTTCGGGTCAGCCCCAGCATTTT,CASSPGTGGSGQPQHF,TRBV5-1,NA,TRBD1,TRBJ1-5
TGTGCCAGCAGCGGGGACACCTCCTACGAGCAGTACTTC,CASSGDTSYEQYF,TRBV9,NA,NA,TRBJ2-7
TGTGCCAGCAGTAGGGGCGAAGCCCCCTCCTACGAGCAGTACTTC,CASSRGEAPSYEQYF,TRBV6-5,NA,NA,TRBJ2-7
TGTGCCAGCAGTGCCGGGAACCCCGGCGAGGGCTACACCTTC,CASSAGNPGEGYTF,TRBV2,NA,NA,TRBJ1-2
TGTGCCGTTTCTCCAGGGGGAAAGGACTATGGCTACACCTTC,CAVSPGGKDYGYTF,TRBV28,NA,TRBD1,TRBJ1-2
TGCGCCAGCAGCCAAGGACAGGGGACGGAATTTCAGTACTTC,CASSQGQGTEFQYF,TRBV4-1,few,TRBD1,TRBJ2-4
TGTGCCAGCAGCGCGGGTCTTAGCAATCAGCCCCAGCATTTT,CASSAGLSNQPQHF,TRBV7-9,NA,NA,TRBJ1-5
TGTGCCATCAGTGAGCAGGGACAGGAGAACACCGGGGAGCTGTTTTTT,CAISEQGQENTGELFF,TRBV10-3,few,TRBD1,TRBJ2-2
TGTGCCAGCAGCAGAGACTCCTACGAGCAGTACTTC,CASSRDSYEQYF,TRBV9,NA,NA,TRBJ2-7
TGTGCCAGCAGGTCCAGGGGGCGATCACCCCTCCACTTT,CASRSRGRSPLHF,TRBV28,NA,TRBD1,TRBJ1-6
TGTGCCAGCAGTTTGGGGGGCGAGCAGTACTTC,CASSLGGEQYF,TRBV6-5,once,NA,TRBJ2-7
TGTGCCAGCAGTTACCACAGGGGAAGGGCTGAAGCTTTCTTT,CASSYHRGRAEAFF,TRBV28,NA,TRBD1,TRBJ1-1
TGTGCCAGCAGCGTCGACACGGGGTTGGGCTACACCTTC,CASSVDTGLGYTF,TRBV9,NA,NA,TRBJ1-2
TGTGCCAGCAGTTACTCGTCCGGGTATCAGCCCCAGCATTTT,CASSYSSGYQPQHF,TRBV6-5,NA,NA,TRBJ1-5
TGTGCCAGCAGTGTGGGGACAGCCCAAGAGACCCAGTACTTC,CASSVGTAQETQYF,TRBV6-1,once,TRBD1,TRBJ2-5